This TCR beta chain was obtained from a study of identifying expanded T cells in peripheral blood. CDR3 size: 16 residues. Trimming removed 3 bases from V and 4 bases from J, with 19 bases in between. Germline lookup yields CDR1 SGHDT and CDR2 YYEEEE. The repertoire was sequenced with immunoSEQ multiplex PCR; TCRdb's copy has only in-frame clones and lacks some. The repertoire has some 81,000 clones, around four fifths of them found once; the top ten carry approximately 20%. This sequence joins TRBV5-6 and TRBJ2-5; the D is unclear. The sequencing input was blood. The receptor's source is a person aged 18 to 75 in good health. The DNA for the CDR3 is TGTGCCAGCAGCTGGGCTCCGGGCCCTACGGCAGAGACCCAGTACTTC. It yields the protein CASSWAPGPTAETQYF.